What follows describes a single T cell receptor beta chain. As yet, its antigen is unknown. Using immunoSEQ multiplex PCR, the repertoire was profiled, and TCRdb retains in-frame clones only, with some absent. The profile shows about 58,000 clones, 82% of them singletons. The data stem from a study of OX40 agonist ivuxolimab in advanced cancers. Study-wide background: Averaging about 60 years in age, with a range of roughly 23 to 80, the cohort was more than 75% male.

CDR1 and CDR2 (germline): SEHNR, FQNEAQ (reference sequence). V lost 5 bases to trimming and J lost 0 bases; unmatched junction nucleotides: 9. The CDR3 loop spans 16 amino acids. Blood was sampled at baseline, cycle 4 day 1, and cycle 7 day 1. Study-wide points: Mean expanded clone counts were higher in CD8+ than CD4+ T cells.

This rearrangement joins TRBV7-9 to TRBJ1-2, with 7 bases matching TRBD1. The sample here was CD4+ or CD8+ T cells sorted from blood, taken in a trial of the OX40 agonist ivuxolimab. The clonotype originates from an adult with an advanced solid tumor such as melanoma, head and neck, liver or kidney cancer. The CDR3 loop reads CASSIGGDRANYGYTF. The CDR3 DNA reads TGTGCCAGCAGCATTGGCGGCGACAGGGCTAACTATGGCTACACCTTC.